The rows below give T cell receptor beta chains drawn from one sample of a study of tumor and adjacent non-tumor tissue in lung cancer. TCRdb redid the calling of the multiplex PCR reads with MiXCR, one entry per CDR3 protein. The data show over 100,000 distinct CDR3 sequences, with roughly 74% seen just once and more than 35% held by the top ten. The sequenced sample was lung tumor tissue. These receptors all stem from an older woman with non-small cell lung cancer. CDR3s include the opening cysteine and the closing phenylalanine or tryptophan. The D gene is left open where the match is weak. Part of the rows lack a size; the others show once, few, many or a class for expanded clones.

clone_size: few; j_call: TRBJ1-1; v_call: TRBV28; d_call: TRBD1; cdr3_nt: TGTGCCAGCAGTCTGGCCCCAGGACAGGGGAAGCCTGAAGCTTTCTTT; cdr3_aa: CASSLAPGQGKPEAFF
clone_size: -; j_call: TRBJ2-7; v_call: TRBV12-3/TRBV12-4; d_call: TRBD1; cdr3_nt: TGTGCCAGCAGTAGGGACAGGGGCTACGATCAGTACTTC; cdr3_aa: CASSRDRGYDQYF
clone_size: many; j_call: TRBJ2-7; v_call: TRBV11-2; d_call: -; cdr3_nt: TGTGCCACCAGCTTAAGTACAGGGAAGGGCGAGCAGTACTTC; cdr3_aa: CATSLSTGKGEQYF
clone_size: -; j_call: TRBJ1-2; v_call: TRBV11-2; d_call: -; cdr3_nt: TGTGCCAGCAGCTTAGATCAGGGTGATGGTGTCTACACCTTC; cdr3_aa: CASSLDQGDGVYTF
clone_size: -; j_call: TRBJ1-4; v_call: TRBV28; d_call: TRBD1; cdr3_nt: TGTGCCAGCAGTCCCTCAGGGGGGCTGGGTGAAAAACTGTTTTTT; cdr3_aa: CASSPSGGLGEKLFF
clone_size: -; j_call: TRBJ2-7; v_call: TRBV5-1; d_call: TRBD1; cdr3_nt: TGCGCCAGCAGCTTAGACAGGGGGCCCTACGAGCAGTACTTC; cdr3_aa: CASSLDRGPYEQYF
clone_size: once; j_call: TRBJ2-1; v_call: TRBV11-3; d_call: -; cdr3_nt: TGTGCCAGTAGCTTCACCGACAGGGCGGGGTCCAATGAGCGATTCTTC; cdr3_aa: CASSFTDRAGSNERFF
clone_size: -; j_call: TRBJ1-6; v_call: TRBV6-5; d_call: -; cdr3_nt: TGTGCCAAGCCCGGGACATGTTCACCCCATCACTTT; cdr3_aa: CAKPGTCSPHHF
clone_size: -; j_call: TRBJ1-1; v_call: TRBV11-3; d_call: -; cdr3_nt: TGTGACAGCAGCTCTAGGGTTCGTCGGGATGACACTGAAGCTTTCTTT; cdr3_aa: CDSSSRVRRDDTEAFF
clone_size: many; j_call: TRBJ1-2; v_call: TRBV4-3; d_call: -; cdr3_nt: TGCGCCAGCAGCCAAGATAGGGAGGTGGGTTATGGCTACACCTTC; cdr3_aa: CASSQDREVGYGYTF
clone_size: many; j_call: TRBJ2-7; v_call: TRBV6-1; d_call: TRBD1; cdr3_nt: TGTGCCGTCGGACAGGAGGAGATCTACGAGCAGTACTTC; cdr3_aa: CAVGQEEIYEQYF
clone_size: once; j_call: TRBJ2-2; v_call: TRBV11-2; d_call: TRBD2; cdr3_nt: TGTGCCAGCAGCTACCGACTAGCGTCCGGGGAGCTGTTTTTT; cdr3_aa: CASSYRLASGELFF
clone_size: -; j_call: TRBJ2-1; v_call: TRBV12-3/TRBV12-4; d_call: -; cdr3_nt: TGTGCAAGCAGTTTCGCTGGCGGGTCGTACAATGAGCAGTTCTTC; cdr3_aa: CASSFAGGSYNEQFF
clone_size: -; j_call: TRBJ2-2; v_call: TRBV29-1; d_call: -; cdr3_nt: TGCAGCGTTACATGGACAACGAACACCTGGGAGCTGTTTTTT; cdr3_aa: CSVTWTTNTWELFF
clone_size: once; j_call: TRBJ1-1; v_call: TRBV15; d_call: -; cdr3_nt: TGTGCCACCAGCAGGCAAAGGACAGTATTGAACACTGAAGCTTTCTTT; cdr3_aa: CATSRQRTVLNTEAFF
clone_size: -; j_call: TRBJ2-3; v_call: TRBV4-1; d_call: -; cdr3_nt: TGCGCCAGCGCCGGGACGGGGTGCGATACGCAGTATTTT; cdr3_aa: CASAGTGCDTQYF